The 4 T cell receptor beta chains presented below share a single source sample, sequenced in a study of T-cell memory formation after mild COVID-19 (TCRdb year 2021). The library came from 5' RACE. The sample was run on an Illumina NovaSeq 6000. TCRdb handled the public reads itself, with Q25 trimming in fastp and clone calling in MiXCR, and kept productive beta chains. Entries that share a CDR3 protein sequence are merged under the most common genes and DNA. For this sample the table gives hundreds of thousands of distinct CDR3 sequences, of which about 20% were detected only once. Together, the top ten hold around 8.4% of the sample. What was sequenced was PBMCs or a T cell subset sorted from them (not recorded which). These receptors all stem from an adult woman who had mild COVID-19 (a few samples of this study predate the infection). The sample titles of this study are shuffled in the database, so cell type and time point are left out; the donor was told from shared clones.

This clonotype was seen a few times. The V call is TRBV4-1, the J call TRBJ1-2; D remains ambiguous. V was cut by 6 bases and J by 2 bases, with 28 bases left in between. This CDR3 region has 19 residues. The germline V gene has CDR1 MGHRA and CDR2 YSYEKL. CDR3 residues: CASSSNFYGSPTSNYGYTF. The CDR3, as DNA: TGCGCCAGCAGTTCCAATTTTTATGGATCTCCGACCTCCAACTATGGCTACACCTTC.

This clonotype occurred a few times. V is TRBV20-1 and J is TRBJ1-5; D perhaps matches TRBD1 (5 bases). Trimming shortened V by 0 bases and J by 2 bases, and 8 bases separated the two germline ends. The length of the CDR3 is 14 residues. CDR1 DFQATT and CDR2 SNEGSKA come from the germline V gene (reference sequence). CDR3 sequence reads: CSARDMGGNQPQHF. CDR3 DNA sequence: TGCAGTGCTAGAGATATGGGGGGCAATCAGCCCCAGCATTTT.

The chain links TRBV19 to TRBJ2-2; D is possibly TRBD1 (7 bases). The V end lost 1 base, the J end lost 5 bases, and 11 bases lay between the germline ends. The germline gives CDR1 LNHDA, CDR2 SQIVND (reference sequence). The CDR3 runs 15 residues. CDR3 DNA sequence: TGTGCCAGTAGTATAGGTCCAGGGGGGACCGGGGAGCTGTTTTTT. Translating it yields CASSIGPGGTGELFF.

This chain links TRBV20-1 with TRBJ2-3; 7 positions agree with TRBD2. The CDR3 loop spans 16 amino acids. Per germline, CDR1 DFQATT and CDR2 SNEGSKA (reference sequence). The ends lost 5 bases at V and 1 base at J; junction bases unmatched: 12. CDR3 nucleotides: TGCAGTGCTTGGGGGGGGACTTCCTATGGCACAGATACGCAGTATTTT. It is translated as CSAWGGTSYGTDTQYF.